This T cell receptor (beta chain) was captured in a study of blood T cell repertoires in COVID-19. Study-level information: Acute-phase and convalescent COVID-19 samples originated in the United States, Italy and Spain. PBMCs, B-cell-depleted T cells, or T cells provided the cDNA or gDNA that made up the material.

The data were produced by immunoSEQ multiplex PCR, yet TCRdb's version contains in-frame clones alone and is incomplete. The profile shows 120,000 or so clones, approximately 83% of them singletons. Material for sequencing was peripheral blood. This receptor was taken from a woman at least 80 years old with acute or convalescent COVID-19.

CDR3 amino acids: CASSPGAETQYF. The DNA for the CDR3 is TGTGCCAGCTCACCAGGAGCTGAGACCCAGTACTTC. The chain recombines TRBV18 with TRBJ2-5, with D uncertain. The germline CDR1 and CDR2 sequences are KGHSH and LQKENI. Trimming removed 2 bases from V and 5 bases from J, with 6 bases in between. This CDR3 has 12 amino acids.